This TCR beta chain was sequenced in a study of regulatory dendritic cells for organ transplantation. On the study more broadly: Dendritic cell cultures received LPS on day 6.

This clone was detected once. Its matching antigen is unknown. The method was immunoSEQ multiplex PCR; TCRdb's version includes in-frame clones alone and lacks a portion of them. This sample has 6,000 to 8,500 clones; roughly 64% occur once, and the top ten carry around 3.8%. Trimming pared 5 bases from V and 5 bases from J, leaving 7 bases between. The CDR3 has 11 residues. Germline loops: CDR1 SGHNT, CDR2 YYREEE (reference sequence). Sorted subsets were CFSE-labeled and cultured approximately 5 days with allogeneic dendritic cells. Broader study findings: Naive CD4+ and CD8+ repertoires were highly diverse; memory CD8+ was most oligoclonal.

The rearrangement uses TRBV5-4 and TRBJ1-1; D is unresolved. The sequence was collected from a human donor in good health. The material sequenced was memory CD4+ T cells from blood cultured with dendritic cells. Subset specified: CD45RO+ memory T cells. The CDR3 nucleotides read TGTGCCAGCAGTCGGGAGACTGAAGCTTTCTTT. This translates into CASSRETEAFF.